One and the same sample provided the 20 T cell receptor beta chains below, sequenced in a study of CD8 T cells in Susac syndrome. RNA in amounts of roughly 0.5 to 1 ug was reverse transcribed with random hexamers. Each CDR3 protein is one row after TCRdb ran MiXCR on the immunoSEQ multiplex PCR reads. The sample consists of under 250,000 distinct CDR3 sequences, 80% to 95% of them appearing once. Sequences were obtained from CD4+ T cells from PBMCs. The receptors come from a human donor with multiple sclerosis.

The chain combines TRBV5-1 with TRBJ1-1; D is uncertain. The CDR3 extends over 14 amino acids. Trimming took off 4 bases at V and 4 bases at J, with 14 bases between the two ends. The germline V gene has CDR1 SGHRS and CDR2 YFSETQ. This CDR3 reads CASSPGGSGTEAFF. The CDR3 nucleotides read TGCGCCAGCAGCCCGGGCGGGTCGGGCACTGAAGCTTTCTTT. Using reference TRBV5-1 and TRBJ1-1 for the parts outside the CDR3, the full variable domain is KAGVTQTPRYLIKTRGQQVTLSCSPISGHRSVSWYQQTPGQGLQFLFEYFSETQRNKGNFPGRFSGRQFSNSRSEMNVSTLELGDSALYLCASSPGGSGTEAFFGQGTRLTVV.

The rearrangement joins TRBV3-1 to TRBJ1-2; D uncertain. CDR1 LGHDT and CDR2 YNNKEL come from the germline V gene (reference sequence). The CDR3 length is 15 residues. Trimming removed 0 bases from V and 8 bases from J, with 16 bases in between. The CDR3 loop reads CASSQELRPSRGYTF. DNA for the CDR3: TGTGCCAGCAGCCAAGAGTTGAGGCCAAGTCGGGGCTACACCTTC.

The V gene is TRBV28, the J gene TRBJ1-2, with a possible D match to TRBD1 (5 bases). CDR1 is MDHEN and CDR2 is SYDVKM in the germline V gene. V was cut by 10 bases and J by 0 bases, with 18 bases left in between. This CDR3 region has 15 residues. The CDR3 coding sequence is TGTGCCATCTCCCGGTTGGCGGGGGCTAACTATGGCTACACCTTC. This encodes CAISRLAGANYGYTF.

The chain recombines TRBV24-1 with TRBJ2-5; D is uncertain. The ends were cut back, 7 bases at V and 5 bases at J, with 7 bases in the middle. The CDR3 is 11 residues long. Per the germline V gene, CDR1 is KGHDR and CDR2 is SFDVKD. The CDR3 here is CATRVRETQYF. The CDR3 DNA reads as TGTGCCACCAGGGTCCGGGAGACCCAGTACTTC.

The genes are TRBV11-2 and TRBJ2-5, with D perhaps TRBD1 (6 bases). This CDR3 spans 15 amino acids. In germline, CDR1 is SGHAT, CDR2 FQNNGV. The V gene lost 3 bases and the J gene lost 2 bases, with 13 bases spanning the gap. CDR3 coding DNA: TGTGCCAGCAGCTTCAGGGGCGGGCGGCAAGAGACCCAGTACTTC. This codes for CASSFRGGRQETQYF. The full variable domain, its missing parts supplied by reference TRBV11-2 and TRBJ2-5, is EAGVAQSPRYKIIEKRQSVAFWCNPISGHATLYWYQQILGQGPKLLIQFQNNGVVDDSQLPKDRFSAERLKGVDSTLKIQPAKLEDSAVYLCASSFRGGRQETQYFGPGTRLLVL.

CDR3 DNA: TGTGCCAGCTCACATACGAGCGGGAGGATAGATACGCAGTATTTT. Its protein is CASSHTSGRIDTQYF. V is TRBV18 and J is TRBJ2-3; 9 positions match TRBD2. There are 15 residues in the CDR3. V shed 4 bases, J shed 5 bases, and the junction held 7 bases outside the gene matches. Germline CDR1 reads KGHSH; CDR2 reads LQKENI.

The chain uses TRBV2 and TRBJ1-2, with D perhaps TRBD1 (6 bases). Germline CDR1 SNHLY, CDR2 FYNNEI. V was shortened by 6 bases and J by 8 bases, with 13 bases between the two germline ends. This CDR3 region has 12 residues. This CDR3 is CASSWTVGGYTF. CDR3 DNA: TGTGCCAGCAGCTGGACAGTTGGCGGCTACACCTTC.

The chain has TRBV11-2 and TRBJ2-7; 12 bases map to TRBD2. Germline loops: CDR1 SGHAT, CDR2 FQNNGV. CDR3 length equals 16 residues. The V and J ends lost 5 bases and 1 base, in that order; junction bases with no gene match: 6. CDR3: CASSPLAGGPSYEQYV. In DNA form, the CDR3 reads TGTGCCAGCAGCCCTCTAGCGGGAGGGCCTTCCTACGAGCAGTACGTC.

The rearrangement uses TRBV12-3 or TRBV12-4 and TRBJ1-1; D gene unclear. The V end was cut by 8 bases, the J end by 11 bases, with 21 bases between. The length of the CDR3 is 13 residues. CDR3 protein: CASLRAPDLGAFF. As DNA, the CDR3 is TGTGCCAGCCTGAGGGCCCCAGATCTCGGGGCTTTCTTT.

The rearrangement links TRBV3-1 to TRBJ1-2; D possibly corresponds to TRBD1 (5 bases). Trimming removed 0 bases from V and 7 bases from J, with 12 bases in between. CDR1 and CDR2 (germline): LGHDT, YNNKEL (reference sequence). The CDR3 totals 14 residues. CDR3 sequence reads: CASSQDEGYGGYTF. The CDR3 DNA follows: TGTGCCAGCAGCCAAGATGAGGGGTATGGTGGCTACACCTTC.

V usage is TRBV24-1 and J usage is TRBJ2-2, with 8 bases matching TRBD1. The junction had 4 bases not matched to a gene; V was cut back by 1 base and J by 1 base. The CDR3 length is 17 residues. CDR1 and CDR2 (germline): KGHDR, SFDVKD. The CDR3 here is CATSDFGTGLNTGELFF. The CDR3 coding sequence is TGTGCCACCAGTGATTTCGGGACAGGTCTGAACACCGGGGAGCTGTTTTTT.

A single count supports this clonotype. Here the CDR3 reads CASSRDRARDEKLFF. The CDR3, as DNA: TGCGCCAGCAGCCGCGACAGGGCAAGAGACGAAAAACTGTTTTTT. The chain uses TRBV4-1 and TRBJ1-4; 7 nucleotides match TRBD1. The CDR3 extends over 15 amino acids. From germline, CDR1 is MGHRA and CDR2 YSYEKL. The ends lost 4 bases at V and 8 bases at J; junction bases unmatched: 10.

The gene calls are TRBV7-9 and TRBJ1-1, with TRBD1 identical over 11 bases. Trimming cost V 3 bases and J 8 bases; bases outside gene matches: 8. The CDR3 has 15 residues. Looked up from germline, CDR1 is SEHNR and CDR2 is FQNEAQ (reference sequence). The CDR3 nucleotides are TGTGCCAGCAGCTTCACTGGACAGGGGGCAGCAGAAGCTTTCTTT. Translated, it gives CASSFTGQGAAEAFF.

The gene calls are TRBV4-2 and TRBJ2-2; TRBD2 matches at 9 bases. Germline trimming cut 0 bases from V and 6 bases from J; bases unmatched to any gene: 5. Per germline, CDR1 LGHNA and CDR2 YNFKEQ. This CDR3 region has 16 residues. The CDR3 coding sequence is TGTGCCAGCAGCCAAGAGCTAGCGGGGAGACCCGGGGAGCTGTTTTTT. This sequence encodes CASSQELAGRPGELFF.

The rearrangement links TRBV4-1 to TRBJ2-4; TRBD1 is a possible D gene (5 bases). The CDR3 has 14 amino acids. Germline loops: CDR1 MGHRA, CDR2 YSYEKL. V dropped 1 base and J dropped 5 bases, with 9 bases sitting between them. CDR3 protein: CASSQVPRENIQYF. In DNA, the CDR3 is TGCGCCAGCAGCCAAGTCCCCAGGGAAAACATTCAGTACTTC.

This rearrangement joins TRBV27 to TRBJ2-2; 10 bases agree with TRBD2. The CDR3 loop spans 18 amino acids. Germline V gene data show CDR1 as MNHEY and CDR2 as SMNVEV (reference sequence). V dropped 2 bases and J dropped 2; count of bases not matched to a gene: 8. For the CDR3, the DNA is TGTGCCAGCAGTTTAAGGTCTAGCGGGGGAGAAAACACCGGGGAGCTGTTTTTT. This encodes CASSLRSSGGENTGELFF.

This clonotype was recorded only once. The chain combines TRBV19 with TRBJ1-2, with no clear D. Germline CDR1 LNHDA, CDR2 SQIVND (reference sequence). Trimming removed 5 bases from V and 0 bases from J, with 10 bases in between. The CDR3 has 14 amino acids. The CDR3 sequence is CASSPRTANYGYTF. The CDR3 region has the DNA TGTGCCAGTAGTCCTAGGACGGCTAACTATGGCTACACCTTC. Based on the CDR3 plus reference TRBV19 and TRBJ1-2, the full variable domain is DGGITQSPKYLFRKEGQNVTLSCEQNLNHDAMYWYRQDPGQGLRLIYYSQIVNDFQKGDIAEGYSVSREKKESFPLTVTSAQKNPTAFYLCASSPRTANYGYTFGSGTRLTVV.

The chain couples TRBV18 to TRBJ1-6, with D possibly being TRBD1 (6 bases). Germline CDR1 reads KGHSH; CDR2 reads LQKENI. V was shortened by 3 bases and J by 10 bases, with 19 bases between the two germline ends. The CDR3 spans 16 residues. CDR3 residues: CASSPRGGDNHSPLHF. CDR3 nucleotides: TGTGCCAGCTCACCCCGGGGAGGGGACAACCACTCACCCCTCCACTTT.

This chain uses TRBV7-2 with TRBJ2-7; D unresolved. Trimming cost V 4 bases and J 2 bases, with 15 bases left between them. There are 15 residues in the CDR3. CDR1 is SGHTA, CDR2 FQGNSA, per germline. CDR3: CASSSWKADPYEQYF. In nucleotides, the CDR3 is TGTGCCAGCAGCTCTTGGAAGGCGGATCCCTACGAGCAGTACTTC.

The chain combines TRBV29-1 with TRBJ2-5; TRBD2 aligns across 7 bases. With V trimmed by 5 bases and J by 2 bases, 2 bases remained unmatched. This CDR3 spans 12 amino acids. CDR1 is SQVTM and CDR2 is ANQGSEA in the germline V gene. CDR3 residues: CSVLAEQETQYF. For the CDR3, the DNA is TGCAGCGTTCTAGCGGAACAAGAGACCCAGTACTTC.